This section outlines one TCR beta chain sequence together with its context. Clones were sequenced by immunoSEQ multiplex PCR, and TCRdb holds only the in-frame ones, with some missing. The sample shows about 94,000 clones, approximately 92% of them seen only once. The data derive from a study of OX40 agonist ivuxolimab in advanced cancers. Across the study: Ivuxolimab is an agonistic anti-OX40 (CD134) antibody, and patients were treated with it. Of the patients, three showed partial responses, one with hepatocellular carcinoma and two with cutaneous melanoma. Earlier treatment with anti-PD-1, anti-PD-L1 or anti-CTLA-4 was permitted, and roughly 40% had received some.

The germline V and J ends were trimmed by 6 bases and 6 bases, with 18 bases remaining between them. The CDR3 loop spans 15 amino acids. Germline V CDR1 and CDR2: MNHEY, SMNVEV (reference sequence). The origin of this receptor is an adult with an advanced solid tumor such as melanoma, head and neck, liver or kidney cancer. Sequenced here: CD4+ or CD8+ T cells sorted from blood, sampled in a trial of the OX40 agonist ivuxolimab. The chain links TRBV27 to TRBJ2-1, with D unresolved. CDR3 sequence reads: CASSIQGSSFNEQFF. CDR3 nucleotide sequence: TGTGCCAGCAGCATACAAGGTTCTAGTTTCAATGAGCAGTTCTTC.